This T cell receptor (beta chain) is from a study of neurological immune-mediated disorders. Study conclusions and caveats: The absence of shared CDR3 amino acid sequences among expanded clones across subjects suggests private repertoires in all groups.

This clonotype was seen at least ten times. What it recognizes is unknown. The CDR3 has 16 amino acids. V lost 6 bases and J lost 8, with 23 bases in between. The method for making cDNA was 5'RACE, and it used 10-nucleotide random UMIs. In each sequencing run, over 180 million TCR-beta sequences were generated from 15-18 subjects. From the 5' RACE reads, TCRdb called clonotypes with MiXCR, one entry per CDR3 protein. The table lists tens of thousands of distinct CDR3 sequences, about 9.4% of them singletons. Unsorted libraries were generated from 2 million PBMCs held at -80 degrees C. The sample consisted of PBMCs. The sequence was collected from a woman aged 30 to 39 with HTLV-1-associated myelopathy (HAM/TSP). The chain carries TRBV12-3 or TRBV12-4 and TRBJ2-4; D is possibly TRBD2 (6 bases). The CDR3: CASRPRGSNLRDIQYF. The CDR3 DNA follows: TGTGCCAGCAGGCCGCGGGGCAGCAACCTGAGAGACATTCAGTACTTC.